Presented here are 11 T cell receptor beta chains from one specimen sequenced in a study of CD8+ T cells in alopecia areata. The treatment denotes: oral pan-JAK inhibitor, 5-10 mg twice daily. Following RNA extraction, reverse transcription yielded cDNA that acted as the sequencing template. Generated by immunoSEQ multiplex PCR, the TCRdb table keeps only in-frame clones and is missing some. The sample shows 110,000 to 150,000 clones, roughly 52% of them seen only once. Specimen: CD8+ T cells sorted from blood, collected at week 4, from a patient treated with tofacitinib. These receptors were taken from a human donor with alopecia areata.

This clone was seen a handful of times. The chain links TRBV7-9 to TRBJ2-1, with 9 bases fitting TRBD1. Germline V gene sequence: CDR1 SEHNR, CDR2 FQNEAQ (reference sequence). The ends lost 5 bases at V and 8 bases at J; junction bases unmatched: 10. The length of the CDR3 is 15 residues. The CDR3 sequence: CASSPGTGSRHEQFF. CDR3 nucleotide sequence: TGTGCCAGCAGCCCAGGGACAGGGTCCCGCCATGAGCAGTTCTTC.

This chain joins TRBV15 and TRBJ2-3, with 12 positions matching TRBD2. The CDR3 has 15 amino acids. After removal of 5 bases from V and 1 base from J, the junction contained 1 base not matched to a gene. Germline-derived CDR1 and CDR2 are LNHNV and YYDKDF (reference sequence). CDR3 protein: CATSGTSGRTDTQYF. CDR3 DNA sequence: TGTGCCACCAGCGGGACTAGCGGGCGCACAGATACGCAGTATTTT.

This sequence joins TRBV27 and TRBJ2-7, with D tentatively TRBD2 (6 bases). This CDR3 comprises 14 residues. Germline CDR1 MNHEY, CDR2 SMNVEV (reference sequence). With 3 bases removed from V and 3 bases from J, the gap between germline ends came to 12 bases. Here the CDR3 reads CASSLTGSFYEQYF. The CDR3 DNA follows: TGTGCCAGCAGTTTGACCGGGAGCTTCTACGAGCAGTACTTC.

This clone was seen a handful of times. This sequence joins TRBV2 and TRBJ2-3; D call uncertain. V was cut by 2 bases and J by 5 bases, with 11 bases left in between. The CDR3 length is 14 residues. Germline V gene lookup returns CDR1 SNHLY and CDR2 FYNNEI. CDR3 coding DNA: TGTGCCAGCAGTGAAAGGCTCTCCATAGATACGCAGTATTTT. Translation: CASSERLSIDTQYF.

The chain recombines TRBV6-5 with TRBJ2-3; unclear D gene. The CDR3 extends over 13 amino acids. Germline V gene lookup returns CDR1 MNHEY and CDR2 SVGAGI. Trimming left V 6 bases short and J 2 bases short, with 9 bases between. The CDR3 loop is CASSPLNTDTQYF. The DNA of the CDR3 is TGTGCCAGCAGCCCCCTGAACACAGATACGCAGTATTTT.

This chain uses TRBV6-1 with TRBJ1-4; TRBD1 matches 9 bases. The CDR3 sequence is 13 residues long. J gave up 7 bases and V 6 bases, and 3 bases lay outside the gene matches. Germline V gives CDR1 MNHNS, CDR2 SASEGT. CDR3 protein: CASRGTGSEKLFF. CDR3 DNA sequence: TGTGCCAGCAGAGGGACAGGGAGTGAAAAACTGTTTTTT.

This clone has just a few counts. The chain uses TRBV27 and TRBJ2-7; maybe TRBD1 (5 bases). The CDR3 runs 14 residues. The V gene's germline CDR1 is MNHEY and CDR2 SMNVEV (reference sequence). V was pared by 6 bases and J by 0 bases, with 12 bases between. The CDR3 loop is CASRPPGSSYEQYF. In DNA form, the CDR3 reads TGTGCCAGCAGACCCCCAGGGTCCTCCTACGAGCAGTACTTC.

V is TRBV9 and J is TRBJ1-2; 8 positions agree with TRBD1. V lost 2 bases, J lost 4 bases, and 7 bases stayed unmatched. CDR3 size: 15 residues. CDR1 and CDR2 from the germline V gene are SGDLS and YYNGEE. CDR3 sequence (DNA): TGTGCCAGCAGCGTCGGACAGGGAGGATCCTATGGCTACACCTTC. Protein sequence: CASSVGQGGSYGYTF.

The chain has TRBV13 and TRBJ1-4; no reliable D call. V was cut by 4 bases and J by 7 bases, with 10 bases left in between. Germline V lookup: CDR1 PRHDT, CDR2 FYEKMQ (reference sequence). This CDR3 comprises 13 residues. The CDR3 DNA sequence: TGTGCCAGCAGCTCGAGACACTCTGAAAAACTGTTTTTT. It translates to CASSSRHSEKLFF. The full variable domain, with the rest looked up from reference TRBV13 and TRBJ1-4, is AAGVIQSPRHLIKEKRETATLKCYPIPRHDTVYWYQQGPGQDPQFLISFYEKMQSDKGSIPDRFSAQQFSDYHSELNMSSLELGDSALYFCASSSRHSEKLFFGSGTQLSVL.

The chain carries TRBV14 and TRBJ2-3; 7 bases are a match to TRBD2. The CDR3 has 15 residues. With V trimmed by 4 bases and J by 3 bases, 7 bases remained unmatched. The germline CDR1 and CDR2 sequences are SGHDN and FVKESK. CDR3 amino acids: CASSPLAFGTDTQYF. CDR3 bases: TGTGCCAGCAGCCCACTAGCGTTTGGGACAGATACGCAGTATTTT.

The CDR3 loop is CASSSPGAGTETQYF. CDR3 in DNA: TGTGCCAGCAGCTCGCCGGGAGCAGGGACAGAGACCCAGTACTTC. V gene TRBV7-6 combines with J gene TRBJ2-5; TRBD2 might be the D (6 bases). V was shortened by 4 bases and J by 4 bases, with 16 bases between the two germline ends. The CDR3 is 15 amino acids. The germline CDR1 and CDR2 sequences are SGHVS and FNYEAQ.